What follows are 18 T cell receptor beta chains derived from one specimen sequenced in a study of T cell repertoires in cytomegalovirus infection. The antigens for these receptors are not known. TCRdb re-derived calls from the reads in MiXCR, one entry per CDR3 protein. This sample carries 250,000 to 400,000 distinct CDR3 sequences, 25% of them seen once, and the ten largest clones take 10% to 15%. The specimen was cultured PBMCs, collected from culture after CMV antigen stimulation. Receptors were obtained from a human donor in good health (CMV status not recorded). Some clones in this sample may be carry-over from other donors' samples.

This chain uses TRBV11-2 with TRBJ1-3, with D uncertain. Germline assignment: CDR1 SGHAT and CDR2 FQNNGV. The V gene lost 5 bases and the J gene lost 9 bases, with 26 bases spanning the gap. The CDR3 spans 17 residues. CDR3 nucleotide sequence: TGTGCCAGCAGCCCAATCGGCAGCGCTATTTGGCCCGTCACCATATATTTT. Protein product: CASSPIGSAIWPVTIYF.

This clonotype was observed at least ten times. The rearrangement joins TRBV7-8 to TRBJ2-7; 7 nucleotides match TRBD1. CDR1 and CDR2 from the germline V gene are SGHVS and FQNEAQ. This CDR3 has 17 amino acids. V was clipped by 0 bases and J by 5 bases; unmatched bases: 13. The CDR3 sequence: CASSLALVTGSRHEQYV. The CDR3 DNA is TGTGCCAGCAGCTTAGCGCTCGTGACAGGGAGCAGACACGAGCAGTACGTC.

This clonotype was seen ten or more times. This chain connects TRBV11-3 to TRBJ2-5; tentative D call: TRBD2 (6 bases). Trimming pared 5 bases from V and 10 bases from J, leaving 14 bases between. The CDR3 has 12 residues. The V gene's germline CDR1 is SGHNT and CDR2 YENEEA. CDR3 nucleotide sequence: TGTGCCAGCAGCCTGACTCTTAGCGGCCAGTACTTC. It translates to CASSLTLSGQYF. The whole variable domain, remainder taken from reference TRBV11-3 and TRBJ2-5, is EAGVVQSPRYKIIEKKQPVAFWCNPISGHNTLYWYLQNLGQGPELLIRYENEEAVDDSQLPKDRFSAERLKGVDSTLKIQPAELGDSAVYLCASSLTLSGQYFGPGTRLLVL.

This clonotype was seen repeatedly, ten times or more. This chain links TRBV7-2 with TRBJ2-7; 8 bases agree with TRBD2. Trimming removed 5 bases from V and 4 bases from J; junction bases left unmatched: 10. In germline, CDR1 is SGHTA, CDR2 FQGNSA. The CDR3 runs 15 residues. DNA for the CDR3: TGTGCCAGCAGCCCCGGTGGGGCTAGCGGGTACGAGCAGTACTTC. This encodes CASSPGGASGYEQYF.

The chain is built from TRBV7-3 and TRBJ1-1, with 7 bases fitting TRBD1. This CDR3 region has 17 residues. V gave up 5 bases and J gave up 5 bases; unmatched junction bases: 17. The V gene's germline CDR1 is SGHTA and CDR2 FQGTGA. CDR3 DNA sequence: TGTGCCAGCAGCCCAGCCGCGGGACAGCTCGGTACTACTGAAGCTTTCTTT. This translates into CASSPAAGQLGTTEAFF. Full variable domain (rest looked up from reference TRBV7-3 and TRBJ1-1): GAGVSQTPSNKVTEKGKYVELRCDPISGHTALYWYRQSLGQGPEFLIYFQGTGAADDSGLPNDRFFAVRPEGSVSTLKIQRTERGDSAVYLCASSPAAGQLGTTEAFFGQGTRLTVV.

This chain connects TRBV27 to TRBJ2-1, with TRBD2 as a possible D gene (5 bases). The CDR3 runs to 14 residues. Germline V gives CDR1 MNHEY, CDR2 SMNVEV (reference sequence). The germline V and J ends were trimmed by 10 bases and 1 base, with 14 bases remaining between them. CDR3 in DNA: TGTGCCACCAAAACGGACTCTTCCTACAATGAGCAGTTCTTC. Translated, it gives CATKTDSSYNEQFF.

This clonotype occurred many times. The chain uses TRBV7-2 and TRBJ2-3; D tentatively reads TRBD1 or TRBD2 (6 bases each). This CDR3 comprises 11 residues. The germline V gene has CDR1 SGHTA and CDR2 FQGNSA. V lost 5 bases and J 14 bases, leaving 14 bases between the germline ends. For the CDR3, the DNA is TGTGCCAGCAGCCCCGGGGGCAGGGGGTATTTT. Its protein is CASSPGGRGYF.

This clonotype was seen many times. The genes are TRBV4-1 and TRBJ2-7; TRBD1 matches 10 bases. Germline CDR1 MGHRA, CDR2 YSYEKL. V was pared by 6 bases and J by 3 bases, with 2 bases of the junction left unmatched. The CDR3 runs to 13 residues. The DNA of the CDR3 is TGCGCCAGCAGTCGGGACAGGGGCTACGAGCAGTACTTC. Its translation: CASSRDRGYEQYF.

The chain joins TRBV19 to TRBJ1-6; TRBD1 agrees at 7 bases. The V and J ends lost 5 bases and 7 bases, in that order; junction bases with no gene match: 8. This CDR3 has 15 amino acids. Germline CDR1 LNHDA, CDR2 SQIVND (reference sequence). The CDR3 nucleotides read TGTGCCAGTAGTGCCCAGACAGGGAAGAATTCACCCCTCCACTTT. Translating it yields CASSAQTGKNSPLHF.

The rearrangement uses TRBV19 and TRBJ2-1; weak D call: TRBD2 (6 bases). CDR1 and CDR2 (germline): LNHDA, SQIVND (reference sequence). This CDR3 is built from 16 residues. Trimming took off 3 bases at V and 3 bases at J, with 15 bases between the two ends. The CDR3 loop is CASSIILGGIYNEQFF. CDR3 sequence (DNA): TGTGCCAGTAGTATTATCCTCGGCGGGATCTACAATGAGCAGTTCTTC.

This clonotype showed up just once. DNA for the CDR3: TGTGCCAGCAGTCCACCGGGACTAGCGTATTACGAGCAGTACTTC. Amino acid sequence: CASSPPGLAYYEQYF. The chain is built from TRBV7-2 and TRBJ2-7; 10 nucleotides agree with TRBD2. The germline V gene has CDR1 SGHTA and CDR2 FQGNSA. V gave up 6 bases and J gave up 4 bases; unmatched junction bases: 9. The CDR3 length is 15 residues.

This clonotype was observed a few times. The J gene is TRBJ2-1, the V gene TRBV7-3; TRBD2 aligns across 7 bases. The CDR3 spans 16 residues. CDR1 and CDR2 from the germline V gene are SGHTA and FQGTGA. J gave up 4 bases and V 5 bases, and 11 bases lay outside the gene matches. The CDR3 DNA reads TGTGCCAGCAGCGCAAGTGGCGGGAGCCTATACAATGAGCAGTTCTTC. This sequence encodes CASSASGGSLYNEQFF. The full variable domain, with the rest looked up from reference TRBV7-3 and TRBJ2-1, is GAGVSQTPSNKVTEKGKYVELRCDPISGHTALYWYRQSLGQGPEFLIYFQGTGAADDSGLPNDRFFAVRPEGSVSTLKIQRTERGDSAVYLCASSASGGSLYNEQFFGPGTRLTVL.

V gene TRBV12-3 or TRBV12-4 combines with J gene TRBJ1-1; a weak D match, TRBD1 (5 bases). There are 12 residues in the CDR3. The germline V and J ends were trimmed by 7 bases and 5 bases, with 11 bases remaining between them. The CDR3 DNA reads as TGTGCCAGCAATCTGCAGGGAACTGAAGCTTTCTTT. Translation: CASNLQGTEAFF.

This clonotype was detected many times. The chain combines TRBV7-2 with TRBJ2-5, with TRBD2 identical over 11 bases. The germline CDR1 and CDR2 sequences are SGHTA and FQGNSA. V gave up 1 base and J gave up 5 bases; unmatched junction bases: 6. This CDR3 comprises 16 residues. CDR3 in amino acids: CASSLGVAGGRETQYF. The CDR3 DNA sequence: TGTGCCAGCAGCTTAGGAGTAGCGGGAGGGCGGGAGACCCAGTACTTC.

The sample holds a few counts of this clonotype. The chain joins TRBV11-3 to TRBJ2-3; the match to TRBD2 covers 14 bases. Looked up from germline, CDR1 is SGHNT and CDR2 is YENEEA. Losses at the gene ends were 2 bases for V and 4 bases for J; bases not matched to a gene: 8. The CDR3 covers 18 residues. CDR3 in amino acids: CASSLKGLAGEGPDTQYF. The DNA of the CDR3 is TGTGCCAGCAGCTTAAAGGGACTAGCGGGAGAAGGCCCAGATACGCAGTATTTT.

The rearrangement joins TRBV7-2 to TRBJ2-5, with 8 bases aligning to TRBD2. V trimming: 6 bases; J trimming: 2 bases; junction bases outside the gene matches: 8. From germline, CDR1 is SGHTA and CDR2 FQGNSA. The CDR3 totals 15 residues. CDR3 nucleotide sequence: TGTGCCAGCAGTCGTAGCGGGATAGGGCAAGAGACCCAGTACTTC. It specifies CASSRSGIGQETQYF. Drawing the rest from reference TRBV7-2 and TRBJ2-5, the complete variable domain is GAGVSQSPSNKVTEKGKDVELRCDPISGHTALYWYRQSLGQGLEFLIYFQGNSAPDKSGLPSDRFSAERTGGSVSTLTIQRTQQEDSAVYLCASSRSGIGQETQYFGPGTRLLVL.

This clonotype came up a few times. The V call is TRBV6-2 or TRBV6-3, the J call TRBJ2-3; perhaps TRBD2 as D (5 bases). Germline V lookup: CDR1 MNHEY, CDR2 SVGEGT. The CDR3 contains 18 residues. Trimming pared 4 bases from V and 2 bases from J, leaving 22 bases between. CDR3 sequence (DNA): TGTGCCAGCAGTTGGGAATTGGAGGCCCCCAGACCCACAGATACGCAGTATTTT. It codes for CASSWELEAPRPTDTQYF.

There are a few counts of this clonotype. CDR3 in DNA: TGTGCTAGTAATCCGGACTCCTACAATGAGCAGTTCTTC. This encodes CASNPDSYNEQFF. The V call is TRBV12-5, the J call TRBJ2-1; D is unresolved. Trimming left V 8 bases short and J 0 bases short, with 8 bases between. In germline, CDR1 is LGHNT, CDR2 FRNRAP. CDR3 length equals 13 residues. Supplemented by reference TRBV12-5 and TRBJ2-1, the full variable domain reads DARVTQTPRHKVTEMGQEVTMRCQPILGHNTVFWYRQTMMQGLELLAYFRNRAPLDDSGMPKDRFSAEMPDATLATLKIQPSEPRDSAVYFCASNPDSYNEQFFGPGTRLTVL.